This is a list of T cell receptor beta chains from one sample in a study of identical twins. Each CDR3 protein is one row after TCRdb ran MiXCR on the 5' RACE reads. The table lists roughly 770,000 distinct CDR3 sequences, 15% to 20% of them singletons. The same sample was also used in a study of T cells expressing NK-cell markers.

The specimen sequenced was PBMCs. The receptors derive from a woman aged 18-30 years in good health. Both conserved end residues are part of each CDR3. D genes are given only for firm matches. Expanded clones are given a class, and other clones once, few, many or no size at all.

size	D	V	J	CDR3	DNA
.	.	TRBV29-1	TRBJ1-5	CSVRRTPNQPQHF	TGCAGCGTACGACGGACCCCCAATCAGCCCCAGCATTTT
.	TRBD1	TRBV15	TRBJ1-5	CATSIGPGQGGNSNQPQHF	TGTGCCACCAGTATTGGCCCGGGACAGGGGGGAAATAGCAATCAGCCCCAGCATTTT
.	.	TRBV10-3	TRBJ2-7	CAISKDRAGAEQYF	TGTGCCATCAGTAAAGACCGTGCGGGGGCCGAGCAGTACTTC
.	.	TRBV29-1	TRBJ1-2	CSVMKLGRVGYTF	TGCAGCGTTATGAAGTTAGGGAGGGTTGGCTACACCTTC
few	.	TRBV6-5	TRBJ2-7	CASTGSGEQYF	TGTGCCAGCACAGGGTCGGGGGAGCAGTACTTC
.	TRBD1	TRBV11-2	TRBJ1-4	CASSTGTGAYEKLFF	TGTGCCAGCAGCACCGGGACAGGGGCGTATGAAAAACTGTTTTTT
few	.	TRBV1	TRBJ2-4	CTSSQPTAKNIQYF	TGCACCAGCAGCCAACCCACAGCCAAAAACATTCAGTACTTC
.	TRBD2	TRBV7-8	TRBJ2-7	CASSPRASGGYEQYF	TGTGCCAGCAGCCCCCGGGCTAGCGGGGGTTACGAGCAGTACTTC
few	.	TRBV5-6	TRBJ2-3	CASSFLGQGDTQYF	TGTGCCAGCAGCTTTCTGGGGCAAGGAGATACGCAGTATTTT
few	.	TRBV6-2/TRBV6-3	TRBJ2-5	CASSDLIETQYF	TGTGCCAGCAGTGACCTCATAGAGACCCAGTACTTC
few	.	TRBV12-5	TRBJ2-1	CASGLRRISSYNEQFF	TGTGCTAGTGGTTTGCGCAGAATTAGCTCCTACAATGAGCAGTTCTTC
.	.	TRBV7-2	TRBJ1-5	CATRRFAEPQHF	TGTGCCACTCGCCGTTTCGCAGAGCCCCAGCATTTT
few	TRBD2	TRBV7-2	TRBJ2-7	CASSLARSGRRGEQYF	TGTGCCAGCAGCTTAGCGCGGAGCGGGAGAAGAGGCGAGCAGTACTTC
few	.	TRBV12-3/TRBV12-4	TRBJ1-5	CASSFNLGQPQHF	TGTGCCAGCAGTTTTAATCTAGGGCAGCCCCAGCATTTT
.	.	TRBV20-1	TRBJ2-3	CSARQIGGRDTQYF	TGCAGTGCTAGACAGATCGGGGGTAGAGATACGCAGTATTTT
few	TRBD2	TRBV5-1	TRBJ2-3	CASRTSGGPTQYF	TGCGCCAGCAGGACTAGCGGGGGCCCGACGCAGTATTTT
.	TRBD2	TRBV20-1	TRBJ2-1	CSARVAGGERYNEQFF	TGCAGTGCTAGAGTAGCGGGAGGGGAGAGATACAATGAGCAGTTCTTC
.	.	TRBV5-1	TRBJ1-1	CASSPEPLNTEAFF	TGCGCCAGCAGCCCGGAGCCTTTGAACACTGAAGCTTTCTTT
many	.	TRBV12-3/TRBV12-4	TRBJ2-1	CASVMRAGYNEQFF	TGTGCCAGCGTCATGAGAGCGGGCTACAATGAGCAGTTCTTC
.	TRBD2	TRBV20-1	TRBJ2-7	CSAGGVKPYEQYF	TGCAGTGCTGGGGGGGTAAAACCCTACGAGCAGTACTTC
few	TRBD2	TRBV18	TRBJ2-7	CASSSYGRDGEQYF	TGTGCCAGCTCATCCTACGGGAGGGACGGGGAGCAGTACTTC
few	.	TRBV6-6	TRBJ2-1	CASSYLQGAQQFF	TGTGCCAGCAGTTACTTGCAGGGAGCCCAGCAGTTCTTC
.	TRBD2	TRBV12-3/TRBV12-4	TRBJ2-1	CASSPGTSGSHEQFF	TGTGCCAGCAGTCCGGGGACTAGCGGGAGTCATGAGCAGTTCTTC
.	.	TRBV6-1	TRBJ2-7	CASRTRWSGGGYEQYF	TGTGCCAGCAGGACGCGTTGGTCGGGGGGCGGTTACGAGCAGTACTTC
many	TRBD2	TRBV12-3/TRBV12-4	TRBJ2-7	CASTRLAGGTYEQYF	TGTGCCAGCACCCGACTAGCGGGAGGGACCTACGAGCAGTACTTC
.	TRBD1	TRBV20-1	TRBJ2-7	CSAARQGMGVRSYEQYF	TGCAGTGCTGCTCGACAGGGAATGGGGGTTCGCTCCTACGAGCAGTACTTC
.	.	TRBV5-6	TRBJ1-2	CASSLELSRGGYTF	TGTGCCAGCAGCCTGGAGTTGTCAAGAGGGGGCTACACCTTC
.	TRBD1	TRBV3-1	TRBJ2-7	CASSQGTGATYEQYF	TGTGCCAGCAGCCAAGGGACAGGGGCTACCTACGAGCAGTACTTC
.	.	TRBV7-9	TRBJ1-2	CASSHNVEGKGYTF	TGTGCCAGCAGCCACAACGTTGAGGGTAAAGGCTACACCTTC
many	.	TRBV5-6	TRBJ2-6	CASSSEQTGANVLTF	TGTGCCAGCAGCTCCGAGCAAACTGGGGCCAACGTCCTGACTTTC
.	TRBD2	TRBV6-1	TRBJ2-7	CASSPTSGGIYEQYF	TGTGCCAGCAGTCCGACTAGCGGGGGCATCTACGAGCAGTACTTC
.	.	TRBV12-3/TRBV12-4	TRBJ2-7	CASNLGAAEQYF	TGTGCCAGCAATTTAGGAGCGGCCGAGCAGTACTTC
few	.	TRBV5-1	TRBJ2-1	CASSPAEGANYNEQFF	TGCGCCAGCAGCCCGGCGGAGGGGGCCAACTACAATGAGCAGTTCTTC
few	.	TRBV15	TRBJ2-7	CATSGPSYQGYEQYF	TGTGCCACCAGCGGTCCGTCCTACCAGGGATACGAGCAGTACTTC
many	.	TRBV5-6	TRBJ1-4	CASSLVQDEKLFF	TGTGCCAGCAGCTTAGTACAGGATGAAAAACTGTTTTTT